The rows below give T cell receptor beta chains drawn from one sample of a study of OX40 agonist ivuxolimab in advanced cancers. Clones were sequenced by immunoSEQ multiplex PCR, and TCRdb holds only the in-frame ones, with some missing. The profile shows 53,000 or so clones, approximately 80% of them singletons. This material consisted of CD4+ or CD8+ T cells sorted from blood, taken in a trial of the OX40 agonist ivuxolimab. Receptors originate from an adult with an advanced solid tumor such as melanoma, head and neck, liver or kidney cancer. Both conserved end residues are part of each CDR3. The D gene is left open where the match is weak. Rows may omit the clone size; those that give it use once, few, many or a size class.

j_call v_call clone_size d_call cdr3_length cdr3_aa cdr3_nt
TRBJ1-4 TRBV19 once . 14 CASSSQETNEKLFF TGTGCCAGTAGTTCACAGGAGACTAATGAAAAACTGTTTTTT
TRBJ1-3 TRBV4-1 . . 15 CASSQGRISGNTIYF TGCGCCAGCAGCCAAGGACGGATCTCTGGAAACACCATATATTTT
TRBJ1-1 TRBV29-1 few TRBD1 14 CSGGQGVTNTEAFF TGCAGCGGTGGACAGGGGGTTACGAACACTGAAGCTTTCTTT
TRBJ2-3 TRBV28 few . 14 CASSRDSRTDTQYF TGTGCCAGCAGTCGAGACAGCCGCACAGATACGCAGTATTTT
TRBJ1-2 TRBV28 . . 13 CASSLVGRFGYTF TGTGCCAGCAGTTTAGTAGGACGGTTCGGCTACACCTTC
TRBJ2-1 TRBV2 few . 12 CASTMTDNEQFF TGTGCCAGCACTATGACAGACAATGAGCAGTTCTTC
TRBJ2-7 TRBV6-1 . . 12 CASRGETYEQYF TGTGCCAGCAGGGGGGAGACCTACGAGCAGTACTTC
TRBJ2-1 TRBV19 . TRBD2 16 CASSQRSGRVVGEQFF TGTGCCAGTAGCCAACGGAGCGGGAGGGTTGTCGGTGAGCAGTTCTTC
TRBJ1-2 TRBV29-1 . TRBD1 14 CSVVSQGADYGYTF TGCAGCGTTGTATCGCAGGGGGCCGACTATGGCTACACCTTC
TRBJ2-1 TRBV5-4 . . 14 CASSLGGTHNEQFF TGTGCCAGCAGCTTGGGAGGGACTCACAATGAGCAGTTCTTC
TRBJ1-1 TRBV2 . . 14 CASSEAPSGAEAFF TGTGCCAGCAGTGAAGCGCCTTCAGGGGCCGAAGCTTTCTTT
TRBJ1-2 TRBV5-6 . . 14 CASSVYTRGAGYTF TGTGCCAGCAGCGTGTACACCCGAGGGGCTGGCTACACCTTC
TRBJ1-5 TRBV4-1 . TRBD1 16 CASSQVKGQRNQPQHF TGCGCCAGCAGCCAAGTGAAGGGACAGCGCAATCAGCCCCAGCATTTT
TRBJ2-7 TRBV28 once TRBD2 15 CASRGSGRAFFEQYF TGTGCCAGCAGAGGAAGCGGGAGGGCCTTTTTCGAGCAGTACTTC
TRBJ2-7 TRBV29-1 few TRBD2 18 CSVEDSTKGLAGIYEQYF TGCAGCGTTGAAGATTCAACCAAGGGACTAGCGGGGATCTACGAGCAGTACTTC
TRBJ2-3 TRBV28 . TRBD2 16 CASSLTGGGSTDTQYF TGTGCCAGCAGTTTAACGGGAGGGGGTAGCACAGATACGCAGTATTTT
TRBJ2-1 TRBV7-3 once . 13 CASSLGTVNEQFF TGTGCCAGCAGCTTAGGGACTGTAAATGAGCAGTTCTTC
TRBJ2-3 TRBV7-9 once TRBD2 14 CASTLAGGTDTQYF TGTGCCAGCACCCTAGCGGGAGGCACAGATACGCAGTATTTT
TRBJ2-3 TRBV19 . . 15 CASSISLSPTDTQYF TGTGCCAGTAGTATTTCCCTATCCCCCACAGATACGCAGTATTTT
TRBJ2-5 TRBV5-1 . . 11 CASSFKETQYF TGCGCCAGCAGCTTCAAGGAGACCCAGTACTTC
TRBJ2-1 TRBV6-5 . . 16 CASSYSKGGPYNEQFF TGTGCCAGCAGTTACTCGAAAGGGGGGCCCTACAATGAGCAGTTCTTC
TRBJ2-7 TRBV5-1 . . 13 CASSLRWAREQYF TGCGCCAGCAGCTTGAGATGGGCACGGGAGCAGTACTTC
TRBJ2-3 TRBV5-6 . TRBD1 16 CASSSPGQGATDTQYF TGTGCCAGCAGCTCTCCGGGACAGGGGGCCACAGATACGCAGTATTTT
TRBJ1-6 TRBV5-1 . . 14 CASSLAKVGSPLHF TGCGCCAGCAGCTTGGCGAAAGTAGGTTCACCCCTCCACTTT
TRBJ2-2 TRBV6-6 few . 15 CASYGAPQPTGELFF TGTGCCTCTTACGGGGCGCCCCAGCCCACCGGGGAGCTGTTTTTT
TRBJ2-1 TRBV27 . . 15 CASNKGGRSYNEQFF TGTGCCAGCAACAAGGGGGGCCGCTCCTACAATGAGCAGTTCTTC
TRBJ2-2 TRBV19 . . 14 CATLQDVVTGELFF TGTGCCACCCTACAGGACGTAGTTACCGGGGAGCTGTTTTTT
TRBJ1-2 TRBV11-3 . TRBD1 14 CASRRTGANYGYTF TGTGCCAGCCGACGGACAGGGGCTAACTATGGCTACACCTTC
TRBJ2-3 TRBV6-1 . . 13 CASNRGGADTQYF TGTGCCAGCAACAGGGGAGGCGCAGATACGCAGTATTTT
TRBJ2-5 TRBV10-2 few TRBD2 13 CASRLAGEETQYF TGCGCCAGCCGACTAGCGGGAGAGGAGACCCAGTACTTC
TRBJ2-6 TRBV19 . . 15 CASSARSSGANVLTF TGTGCCAGTAGTGCGAGGAGCTCTGGGGCCAACGTCCTGACTTTC
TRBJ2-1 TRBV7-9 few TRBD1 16 CASSLSGQGKFNEQFF TGTGCCAGCAGCTTAAGCGGACAGGGGAAGTTCAATGAGCAGTTCTTC
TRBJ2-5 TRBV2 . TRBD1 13 CASSGRGQETQYF TGTGCCAGCAGTGGCAGGGGGCAAGAGACCCAGTACTTC
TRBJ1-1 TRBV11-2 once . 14 CASSLRQDGTEAFF TGTGCCAGCAGCCTGCGGCAGGATGGGACTGAAGCTTTCTTT
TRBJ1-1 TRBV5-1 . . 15 CASSIQTGVNTEAFF TGCGCCAGCAGCATACAGACAGGAGTTAACACTGAAGCTTTCTTT
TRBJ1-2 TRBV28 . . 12 CASSFKSRGYTF TGTGCCAGCAGTTTTAAGAGTCGGGGCTACACCTTC
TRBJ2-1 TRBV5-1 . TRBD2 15 CASSFGTSLYNEQFF TGCGCCAGCAGCTTCGGGACTAGTTTATACAATGAGCAGTTCTTC
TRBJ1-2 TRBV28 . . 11 CASSFKDGYTF TGTGCCAGCAGTTTTAAGGATGGCTACACCTTC
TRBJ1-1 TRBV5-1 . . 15 CASSLEVVMNTEAFF TGCGCCAGCAGCTTGGAGGTAGTCATGAACACTGAAGCTTTCTTT
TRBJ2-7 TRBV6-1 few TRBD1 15 CASSESWGQSYEQYF TGTGCCAGCAGTGAAAGTTGGGGACAGTCCTACGAGCAGTACTTC
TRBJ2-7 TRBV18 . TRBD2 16 CASSPPGTSGSGEQYF TGTGCCAGCTCACCCCCGGGGACTAGCGGGAGTGGCGAGCAGTACTTC
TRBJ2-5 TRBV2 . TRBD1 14 CASTGQGEGETQYF TGTGCCAGCACGGGACAGGGGGAGGGGGAGACCCAGTACTTC
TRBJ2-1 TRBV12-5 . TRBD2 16 CASGPRVAGGENEQFF TGTGCTAGTGGTCCGCGGGTGGCGGGAGGAGAGAATGAGCAGTTCTTC
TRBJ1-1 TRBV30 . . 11 CADCRDTEAFF TGTGCCGATTGCCGGGACACTGAAGCTTTCTTT
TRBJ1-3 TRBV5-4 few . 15 CASSNAGFGGNTIYF TGTGCCAGCTCAAATGCAGGGTTTGGTGGAAACACCATATATTTT
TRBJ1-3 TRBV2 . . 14 CASNSGVSGNTIYF TGTGCCAGCAATTCCGGGGTATCTGGAAACACCATATATTTT
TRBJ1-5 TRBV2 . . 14 CASSRNSYNQPQHF TGTGCCAGCAGTCGGAACAGTTACAATCAGCCCCAGCATTTT
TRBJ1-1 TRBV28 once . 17 CASGGAPLGRLNTEAFF TGTGCCAGCGGAGGAGCCCCCCTTGGGAGGCTGAACACTGAAGCTTTCTTT
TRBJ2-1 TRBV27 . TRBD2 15 CASSPGLAGANEQFF TGTGCCAGCAGCCCCGGACTAGCGGGGGCTAATGAGCAGTTCTTC
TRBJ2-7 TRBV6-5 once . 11 CASSYSNEQYF TGTGCCAGCAGTTACTCGAACGAGCAGTACTTC
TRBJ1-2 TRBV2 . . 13 CASNPRRNYGYTF TGTGCCAGCAATCCTCGACGGAACTATGGCTACACCTTC
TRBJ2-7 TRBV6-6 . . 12 CASRVGAGEQYF TGTGCCAGCAGGGTCGGAGCGGGTGAGCAGTACTTC
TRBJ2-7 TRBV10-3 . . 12 CAIGAASYEQYF TGTGCCATCGGGGCCGCCTCCTACGAGCAGTACTTC
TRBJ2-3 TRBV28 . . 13 CASSQQGTDTQYF TGTGCCAGCAGTCAGCAGGGCACAGATACGCAGTATTTT
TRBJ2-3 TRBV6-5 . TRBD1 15 CASSQGDRGWATQYF TGTGCCAGCAGTCAAGGGGACAGGGGATGGGCTACGCAGTATTTT